This TCR beta chain originates from a study of molecular identifiers for immune sequencing clone quantification. The study's findings and limits: With a barcode shared among identical TCR molecules, highly expanded clone sizes could be underestimated.

Germline V CDR1 and CDR2: LNHDA, SQIVND (reference sequence). V dropped 2 bases and J dropped 0 bases, with 7 bases sitting between them. The CDR3 is 14 residues long. The authors built bulk TCR libraries by previously described methods with listed TCR primers. TCRdb reprocessed the PCR reads via MiXCR and lists one record per CDR3 protein. In the table there are approximately 670,000 distinct CDR3 sequences, about 20% of which are singletons. This clonotype has ten or more counts. Its antigen is unidentified. This TCR derives from a human donor in good health. Some libraries in this study had Jurkat cell RNA spiked in. The rearrangement links TRBV19 to TRBJ1-1; unclear D gene. The sequenced sample was naive CD8+ T cells from blood, with Jurkat cell RNA spiked in. Subset given: FACS-sorted CD8+CD4-CCR7+CD45RA+ naive T cells. CDR3 coding DNA: TGTGCCAGTAGTATATGGGGTTTGAACACTGAAGCTTTCTTT. Translating gives CASSIWGLNTEAFF.